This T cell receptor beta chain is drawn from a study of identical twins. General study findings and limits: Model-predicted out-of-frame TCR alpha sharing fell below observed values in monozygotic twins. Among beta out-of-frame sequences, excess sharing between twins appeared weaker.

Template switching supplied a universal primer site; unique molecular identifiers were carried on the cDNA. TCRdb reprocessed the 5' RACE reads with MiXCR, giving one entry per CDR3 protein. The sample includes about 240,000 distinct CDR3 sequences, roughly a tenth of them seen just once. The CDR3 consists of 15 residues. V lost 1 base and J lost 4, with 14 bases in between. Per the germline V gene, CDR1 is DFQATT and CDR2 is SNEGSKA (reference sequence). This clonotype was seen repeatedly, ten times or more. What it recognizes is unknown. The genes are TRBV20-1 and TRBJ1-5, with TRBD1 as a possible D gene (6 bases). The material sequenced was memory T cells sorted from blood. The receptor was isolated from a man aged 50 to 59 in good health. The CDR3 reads CSARATSQGNQPQHF. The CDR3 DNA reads TGCAGTGCTAGAGCCACTTCGCAGGGGAATCAGCCCCAGCATTTT.